This TCR beta chain was recorded in a study of T cell responses to AZD1222 COVID-19 vaccine. Overall study findings and caveats: Only a handful of people who got AZD1222 tested seropositive at baseline.

A remark on this clone: Antigen: not known.

Only in-frame clones appear in the TCRdb table, and some are missing; sequencing was by immunoSEQ multiplex PCR. The top ten hold around 45% of the sample, which has 93,000 or so clones, 90% to 95% seen once. This TCR derives from an adult in good health. The material sequenced was peripheral blood, taken on day 0 of AZD1222 vaccination.

This CDR3 reads CASSYATSGIYNEQFF. The CDR3 nucleotides are TGTGCCAGCAGTTACGCGACTAGCGGGATTTACAATGAGCAGTTCTTC. The genes are TRBV6-2 or TRBV6-3 and TRBJ2-1; 11 nucleotides agree with TRBD2. This CDR3 is 16 amino acids long. Trimming at V came to 2 bases and at J to 4 bases, leaving 4 bases not matched to a gene. Germline CDR1 and CDR2: MNHEY and SVGEGT.